This T cell receptor (beta chain) was retrieved from a study of response to subunit inactivated influenza vaccine. Whole-study findings and limits: It was the authors' suggestion that each seasonal influenza vaccination recruits few new T cells.

TCRdb independently ran MiXCR on the RT-PCR reads; one entry per CDR3 protein. Of fewer than 600,000 distinct CDR3 sequences listed, 6.5% to 8% are singletons. The CDR3 is 14 amino acids. The germline gives CDR1 DFQATT, CDR2 SNEGSKA (reference sequence). V lost 5 bases to trimming and J lost 6 bases; unmatched junction nucleotides: 10. The sample holds a few counts of this clonotype. Its antigen is as yet unknown. The sequences come from PBMCs from blood, collected roughly 24 months after vaccination. This clonotype was sampled from a man aged 50-75 years who received an inactivated influenza vaccine. V usage is TRBV20-1 and J usage is TRBJ2-1; 7 nucleotides line up with TRBD2. The CDR3 protein is CSALPGPGGNEQFF. The CDR3, as DNA: TGCAGTGCTTTGCCTGGGCCGGGAGGCAATGAGCAGTTCTTC.